This T cell receptor (beta chain) emerged from a study of T cell repertoires in cytomegalovirus infection. Across the whole study: Indications came from public TCR beta signatures; they pointed to CMV infection and to a matching HLA type. The study's findings and limits: Across the ex vivo response, the dominant clonotypes were HLA-C-restricted CMV-specific TCR beta clonotypes. CMV carriers having the relevant HLA were flagged by cumulative public TCR beta family frequency.

The CDR3 covers 15 residues. From germline, CDR1 is DFQATT and CDR2 SNEGSKA (reference sequence). After removal of 6 bases from V and 7 bases from J, the junction contained 14 bases not matched to a gene. Each CDR3 protein is one row after TCRdb ran MiXCR on the reads. The sample consists of 150,000 to 200,000 distinct CDR3 sequences, 13% to 15% of them appearing once. This clonotype has a single count. The antigen remains undetermined. The sample was PBMCs. The chain carries TRBV20-1 and TRBJ2-1; 8 positions match TRBD1. This TCR came from a human donor in good health (CMV status not recorded). Some clones in this sample may be carry-over from other donors' samples. The DNA of the CDR3 is TGCAGTGCCAACAGGGGGGTAGCGGAGAGAAATGAGCAGTTCTTC. It translates to CSANRGVAERNEQFF.